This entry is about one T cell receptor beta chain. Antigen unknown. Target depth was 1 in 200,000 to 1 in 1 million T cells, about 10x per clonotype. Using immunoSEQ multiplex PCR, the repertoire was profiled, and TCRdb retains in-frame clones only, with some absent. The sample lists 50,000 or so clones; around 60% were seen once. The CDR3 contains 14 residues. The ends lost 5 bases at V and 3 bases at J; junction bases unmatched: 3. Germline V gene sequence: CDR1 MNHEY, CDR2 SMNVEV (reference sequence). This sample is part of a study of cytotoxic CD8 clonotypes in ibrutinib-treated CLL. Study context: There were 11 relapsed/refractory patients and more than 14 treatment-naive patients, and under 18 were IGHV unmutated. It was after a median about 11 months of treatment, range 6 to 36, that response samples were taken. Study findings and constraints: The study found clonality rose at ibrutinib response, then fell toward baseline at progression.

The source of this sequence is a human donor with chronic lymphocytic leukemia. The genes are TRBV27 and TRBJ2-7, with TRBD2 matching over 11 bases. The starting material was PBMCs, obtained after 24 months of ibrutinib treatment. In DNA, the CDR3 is TGTGCCAGCAGTGCCGGGACTAGCGGCTACGAGCAGTACTTC. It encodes CASSAGTSGYEQYF.